The 31 T cell receptor beta chains below all came from one sample that was sequenced in a study of cytomegalovirus exposure and HLA in healthy donors. PCR employed 60 Vbeta and 13 Jbeta primers. The protocol was immunoSEQ multiplex PCR, while the TCRdb copy is restricted to in-frame clones and leaves out a portion. The sample records about 98,000 clones, around 67% being singletons. Sequenced: PBMCs. The receptors derive from a man in his fifties in good health and CMV-seronegative.

The genes are TRBV7-8 and TRBJ1-1; D is uncertain. Germline lookup yields CDR1 SGHVS and CDR2 FQNEAQ. This CDR3 has 13 residues. Trimming took 0 bases from V and 10 from J, leaving 12 bases between them. CDR3 in amino acids: CASSLAADTAAFF. For the CDR3, the DNA is TGTGCCAGCAGCTTAGCGGCCGACACGGCAGCTTTCTTT.

This rearrangement joins TRBV5-4 to TRBJ2-1, with 8 bases lining up with TRBD1. J lost 0 bases, V lost 2 bases, and 1 base had no gene match. Germline CDR1 is SGHNT and CDR2 is YYREEE (reference sequence). The CDR3 contains 15 residues. Here the CDR3 reads CASSFGQGSYNEQFF. The CDR3 DNA reads TGTGCCAGCAGCTTTGGACAGGGCTCCTACAATGAGCAGTTCTTC.

The chain recombines TRBV6-5 with TRBJ2-1; tentatively, D is TRBD2 (7 bases). Per germline, CDR1 MNHEY and CDR2 SVGAGI. CDR3 length equals 15 residues. The V end lost 0 bases, the J end lost 8 bases, and 14 bases lay between the germline ends. CDR3 residues: CASSYSRRGGHEQFF. As DNA, the CDR3 is TGTGCCAGCAGTTACTCGCGAAGGGGGGGGCATGAGCAGTTCTTC.

The chain's CDR3 is CASRPTGYHYEQYF. As DNA, the CDR3 is TGTGCCAGCAGGCCCACAGGGTATCATTACGAGCAGTACTTC. The J gene is TRBJ2-5, the V gene TRBV6-1; maybe TRBD1 (6 bases). The J call may be in error: the DNA end matches TRBJ2-7 better. This CDR3 region has 14 residues. Germline lookup yields CDR1 MNHNS and CDR2 SASEGT.

Notes on this clone: A read error may produce the germline difference seen at one junction end. This sequence joins TRBV6-1 and TRBJ2-2, with D tentatively TRBD2 (6 bases). This CDR3 contains 15 residues. Germline CDR1 is MNHNS and CDR2 is SASEGT. In DNA form, the CDR3 reads TGTGCCAGCAGTGAAAACGTTAGGGTAACCGGGGGGCTGTTTTTT. As protein: CASSENVRVTGGLFF.

The chain recombines TRBV19 with TRBJ1-1; D might be TRBD1 (6 bases). Germline CDR1 is LNHDA and CDR2 is SQIVND (reference sequence). Trimming took off 1 base at V and 5 bases at J, with 14 bases between the two ends. The CDR3 runs 15 residues. In nucleotides, the CDR3 is TGTGCCAGTAGTATAGCGCCTCAGGGGATGACTGAAGCTTTCTTT. Translating it yields CASSIAPQGMTEAFF.

This chain connects TRBV28 to TRBJ2-1; 10 nucleotides line up with TRBD2. After removal of 5 bases from V and 3 bases from J, the junction contained 7 bases not matched to a gene. CDR3 size: 16 residues. Germline CDR1 reads MDHEN; CDR2 reads SYDVKM. CDR3 sequence reads: CASSRPGLANYNEQFF. The CDR3 nucleotides are TGTGCCAGCAGTCGCCCGGGACTAGCGAACTACAATGAGCAGTTCTTC.

The chain employs TRBV11-2 and TRBJ2-1, with 8 positions matching TRBD2. The V gene end was trimmed by 4 bases and the J gene end by 6 bases; junction bases not matched to a gene: 8. The CDR3 has 15 amino acids. Germline V CDR1 and CDR2: SGHAT, FQNNGV. CDR3 DNA sequence: TGTGCCAGCAGCTCTCCGGGACTAGAACCCAATGAGCAGTTCTTC. Translation gives CASSSPGLEPNEQFF.

The V gene is TRBV6-5, the J gene TRBJ2-7; a possible D gene is TRBD1 (6 bases). Trimming removed 2 bases at V and 5 bases at J, with 19 bases between. The germline gives CDR1 MNHEY, CDR2 SVGAGI. The CDR3 extends over 16 amino acids. The CDR3 coding sequence is TGTGCCAGCAGTTACCGGGACACCTCCCCTTTGGACGAGCAGTACTTC. This codes for CASSYRDTSPLDEQYF.

J is TRBJ2-1 and V is TRBV7-9; D gene ambiguous. Trimming cost V 5 bases and J 6 bases, with 14 bases left between them. Per germline, CDR1 SEHNR and CDR2 FQNEAQ (reference sequence). The CDR3 spans 14 residues. The CDR3 coding sequence is TGTGCCAGCAGCATCCCGGGTCCAAGCAATGAGCAGTTCTTC. Its translation: CASSIPGPSNEQFF.

This clone was observed a few times. The rearrangement links TRBV5-5 to TRBJ1-4, with D perhaps matching TRBD1 (6 bases). This CDR3 has 14 residues. Looked up from germline, CDR1 is SGHKS and CDR2 is YYEKEE (reference sequence). Trimming left V 0 bases short and J 4 bases short, with 7 bases between. CDR3: CASSLVQGNEKLFF. CDR3 bases: TGTGCCAGCAGCTTGGTACAGGGTAATGAAAAACTGTTTTTT.

The V call is TRBV2, the J call TRBJ2-7, with D tentatively TRBD1 (5 bases). The CDR3 runs to 14 residues. Germline assignment: CDR1 SNHLY and CDR2 FYNNEI. Trimming removed 4 bases from V and 2 bases from J, with 12 bases in between. In nucleotides, the CDR3 is TGTGCCAGCAGTGTAGGGGCAGAAACCTACGAGCAGTACTTC. It codes for CASSVGAETYEQYF.

The J gene is TRBJ2-3, the V gene TRBV9; D is ambiguous. Germline V lookup: CDR1 SGDLS, CDR2 YYNGEE. The CDR3 covers 15 residues. V lost 0 bases and J lost 5, with 13 bases in between. In DNA, the CDR3 is TGTGCCAGCAGCGTAGCCGGTACTTATAAAGATACGCAGTATTTT. It encodes CASSVAGTYKDTQYF.

V gene TRBV7-3 combines with J gene TRBJ2-1; 9 positions agree with TRBD2. The CDR3 runs to 17 residues. The ends lost 6 bases at V and 2 bases at J; junction bases unmatched: 11. Germline values: CDR1 SGHTA, CDR2 FQGTGA. The chain's CDR3 is CASRSLKVAGAYNEQFF. The CDR3 DNA sequence: TGTGCCAGCAGGTCCCTTAAAGTAGCGGGAGCCTACAATGAGCAGTTCTTC.

J is TRBJ1-1 and V is TRBV5-4; a weak D match, TRBD1 (5 bases). The CDR3 loop spans 16 amino acids. CDR1 SGHNT and CDR2 YYREEE come from the germline V gene (reference sequence). The V end was cut by 0 bases, the J end by 1 base, with 13 bases between. The CDR3 region is CASSLAKLTGNTEAFF. The CDR3, as DNA: TGTGCCAGCAGCTTGGCAAAACTTACAGGGAACACTGAAGCTTTCTTT. The full variable domain, in which reference TRBV5-4 and TRBJ1-1 provide the parts outside the CDR3, is ETGVTQSPTHLIKTRGQQVTLRCSSQSGHNTVSWYQQALGQGPQFIFQYYREEENGRGNFPPRFSGLQFPNYSSELNVNALELDDSALYLCASSLAKLTGNTEAFFGQGTRLTVV.

The rearrangement joins TRBV7-2 to TRBJ2-7, with TRBD1 matching 7 bases. The CDR3 consists of 14 residues. V was clipped by 3 bases and J by 0 bases; unmatched bases: 2. Looked up from germline, CDR1 is SGHTA and CDR2 is FQGNSA. The CDR3 DNA follows: TGTGCCAGCAGCTTTGGACAGGCCTCCTACGAGCAGTACTTC. Translation gives CASSFGQASYEQYF.

This rearrangement joins TRBV10-3 to TRBJ2-7, with 12 bases that match TRBD1. Germline-derived CDR1 and CDR2 are ENHRY and SYGVKD. The ends lost 10 bases at V and 4 bases at J; junction bases unmatched: 8. The CDR3 length is 14 residues. For the CDR3, the DNA is TGTGCCACCGGTAAGGGACAGGGGGCTTACGAGCAGTACTTC. Protein product: CATGKGQGAYEQYF.

V and J are TRBV25-1 and TRBJ2-5, with 9 bases that match TRBD2. The junction had 4 bases not matched to a gene; V was cut back by 4 bases and J by 1 base. CDR1 and CDR2 (germline): MGHDK, SYGVNS. This CDR3 is 15 amino acids long. The CDR3 DNA is TGTGCCAGCAGTGCCCCGACTAGCGGCCAAGAGACCCAGTACTTC. Translation: CASSAPTSGQETQYF.

The J gene is TRBJ2-7, the V gene TRBV5-6, with D maybe TRBD2 (5 bases). From germline, CDR1 is SGHDT and CDR2 YYEEEE. V was cut by 3 bases and J by 1 base, with 14 bases left in between. The CDR3 length is 15 residues. The chain's CDR3 is CASSSRVGDSYEQYF. DNA for the CDR3: TGTGCCAGCAGCTCTCGTGTCGGGGATTCCTACGAGCAGTACTTC.

This chain uses TRBV10-1 with TRBJ2-1; TRBD2 matches 12 bases. CDR3 length equals 15 residues. Per the germline V gene, CDR1 is WNHNN and CDR2 is SYGVQD (reference sequence). The junction had 1 base not matched to a gene; V was cut back by 3 bases and J by 4 bases. CDR3 residues: CASSEGTSGYNEQFF. The CDR3 nucleotides read TGCGCCAGCAGTGAAGGGACTAGCGGGTACAATGAGCAGTTCTTC.

This clone came up once. The J gene is TRBJ2-7, the V gene TRBV2; D is unclear. Between the trimmed V and J ends, which lost 7 bases and 0 bases, there was a span of 13 bases. The CDR3 spans 14 residues. CDR1 and CDR2 (germline): SNHLY, FYNNEI. The CDR3 sequence: CASKRESLSYEQYF. DNA for the CDR3: TGTGCCAGCAAAAGAGAATCACTCTCCTACGAGCAGTACTTC.

CDR3 residues: CASSIRGSNTEAFF. The CDR3 DNA reads TGTGCCAGTAGTATAAGAGGCTCGAACACTGAAGCTTTCTTT. The chain has TRBV19 and TRBJ1-1; no clear D. The CDR3 sequence is 14 residues long. Germline CDR1 reads LNHDA; CDR2 reads SQIVND (reference sequence). V shed 2 bases and J shed 1 base, with 8 bases lying between them.

The chain employs TRBV15 and TRBJ2-5, with a possible D match to TRBD1 (5 bases). CDR1 is LNHNV, CDR2 YYDKDF, per germline (reference sequence). Trimming cost V 2 bases and J 0 bases, with 10 bases left between them. The CDR3 has 15 residues. The CDR3 bases are TGTGCCACCAGCAGACCTCAGGGTAACCAAGAGACCCAGTACTTC. This translates into CATSRPQGNQETQYF.

V gene TRBV5-1 combines with J gene TRBJ2-5; 9 bases map to TRBD2. Germline V CDR1 and CDR2: SGHRS, YFSETQ. With V trimmed by 4 bases and J by 3 bases, 7 bases remained unmatched. The CDR3 is made up of 15 amino acids. As DNA, the CDR3 is TGCGCCAGCAGCACGCGCGGGGGGGCGGAAGAGACCCAGTACTTC. It specifies CASSTRGGAEETQYF.

This sequence joins TRBV30 and TRBJ1-1; no clear D gene. CDR3 length: 13 residues. Germline-derived CDR1 and CDR2 are GTSNPN and SVGIG (reference sequence). The ends were cut back, 0 bases at V and 5 bases at J, with 10 bases in the middle. The CDR3 here is CAWSVDSGTEAFF. The CDR3 nucleotides are TGTGCCTGGAGTGTCGACTCGGGGACTGAAGCTTTCTTT.

This clone was recorded once. The chain joins TRBV4-1 to TRBJ1-1; D may be TRBD1 (6 bases). V gave up 4 bases and J gave up 7 bases, with 16 bases separating them. The CDR3 length is 14 residues. Germline V gene sequence: CDR1 MGHRA, CDR2 YSYEKL. CDR3 sequence reads: CASSPLGQKDEAFF. DNA for the CDR3: TGCGCCAGCAGCCCCCTTGGACAGAAAGATGAAGCTTTCTTT.

This sequence joins TRBV27 and TRBJ1-5, with TRBD1 matching 10 bases. The germline CDR1 and CDR2 sequences are MNHEY and SMNVEV (reference sequence). The CDR3 is 18 residues long. The junction had 11 bases not matched to a gene; V was cut back by 5 bases and J by 1 base. The CDR3 spells CASSQRTGTGVSNQPQHF. The CDR3 nucleotides read TGTGCCAGCAGTCAACGAACCGGGACAGGGGTGAGCAATCAGCCCCAGCATTTT.

J is TRBJ2-3 and V is TRBV6-6, with D hard to call. Germline assignment: CDR1 MNHNY and CDR2 SVGAGI (reference sequence). CDR3 size: 13 residues. V lost 6 bases, J lost 8 bases, and 15 bases lay in between. Here the CDR3 reads CASSGAHETTQYF. CDR3 nucleotide sequence: TGTGCCAGCAGCGGAGCCCACGAAACTACGCAGTATTTT.

This clone is a singleton in its sample. This chain joins TRBV28 and TRBJ2-5; 8 bases fit TRBD1. The J segment lost 4 bases and the V segment lost 4 bases, leaving 8 bases of the junction unmatched. The germline V gene has CDR1 MDHEN and CDR2 SYDVKM. The CDR3 sequence is 15 residues long. DNA for the CDR3: TGTGCCAGCAGTTCCGGACAGGGCCTCCCAGAGACCCAGTACTTC. Its translation: CASSSGQGLPETQYF.

The V gene is TRBV6-6, the J gene TRBJ1-5, with TRBD1 as a possible D gene (5 bases). This CDR3 contains 14 residues. Germline CDR1 MNHNY, CDR2 SVGAGI (reference sequence). The germline V and J ends were trimmed by 5 bases and 1 base, with 9 bases remaining between them. CDR3 in DNA: TGTGCCAGCAGTCCCCAGGGAAGCAATCAGCCCCAGCATTTT. Translating it yields CASSPQGSNQPQHF.

The CDR3 DNA sequence: TGTGCCAGCAGTTTCGGGACAGACTCCTACGAGCAGTACTTC. This encodes CASSFGTDSYEQYF. The chain employs TRBV7-2 and TRBJ2-7; TRBD1 aligns across 7 bases. This CDR3 has 14 amino acids. Germline-derived CDR1 and CDR2 are SGHTA and FQGNSA. With 6 bases clipped from V and 0 bases from J, the junction kept 5 bases outside the gene matches.